Below are 29 T cell receptor beta chains sequenced from a single sample in a study of CD8 T cells in Susac syndrome. Random hexamers primed reverse transcription of about 0.5 to 1 ug RNA. TCRdb re-analysed the immunoSEQ multiplex PCR reads in MiXCR, keeping a single row per CDR3 protein. The sample gives about 130,000 distinct CDR3 sequences, about 93% of which show up once; under 0.25% is in the top ten. The sample taken for sequencing was CD8+ T cells from PBMCs. Every receptor here comes from a human donor with multiple sclerosis.

This chain links TRBV30 with TRBJ1-5; D call uncertain. CDR1 is GTSNPN and CDR2 is SVGIG in the germline V gene (reference sequence). Trimming left V 6 bases short and J 7 bases short, with 16 bases between. This CDR3 is 13 amino acids long. The CDR3 DNA reads as TGTGCCTGTTCGGCAGACTCGACGCAGCCCCAGCATTTT. This encodes CACSADSTQPQHF.

The V and J genes are TRBV4-3 and TRBJ1-2; 7 positions match TRBD1. This CDR3 has 16 amino acids. From germline, CDR1 is LGHNA and CDR2 YSLEER. The V and J ends lost 0 bases and 2 bases, in that order; junction bases with no gene match: 6. The CDR3 nucleotides read TGCGCCAGCAGCCAAGATTGGGGGGACAGAAACTATGGCTACACCTTC. This translates into CASSQDWGDRNYGYTF.

V usage is TRBV18 and J usage is TRBJ1-3; D remains ambiguous. Germline-derived CDR1 and CDR2 are KGHSH and LQKENI. V lost 2 bases to trimming and J lost 3 bases, with 11 bases between them. This CDR3 has 15 residues. The CDR3 DNA reads TGTGCCAGCTCACCAATGGGCAGGTTTGGAAACACCATATATTTT. Its translation is CASSPMGRFGNTIYF.

The chain recombines TRBV6-2 or TRBV6-3 with TRBJ2-2; possible D gene TRBD2, 6 bases. The V end lost 2 bases, the J end lost 1 base, and 14 bases lay between the germline ends. The CDR3 extends over 17 amino acids. The germline V gene has CDR1 MNHEY and CDR2 SVGEGT. The CDR3 here is CASSYLPLSGNTGELFF. In DNA form, the CDR3 reads TGTGCCAGCAGTTACCTTCCCCTTAGCGGGAACACCGGGGAGCTGTTTTTT.

V usage is TRBV23-1 and J usage is TRBJ1-5; 9 nucleotides line up with TRBD1. TRBV23-1 is given ORF status, its function remaining uncertain. This CDR3 has 17 residues. The trim removed 4 bases at V and 2 bases at J, leaving 9 bases unmatched. The DNA of the CDR3 is TGCGCCAGCAGTCTCACGGACAGGGGTAAGTGCAATCAGCCCCAGCATTTT. Translated, it gives CASSLTDRGKCNQPQHF.

The chain is built from TRBV15 and TRBJ2-2, with 11 bases matching TRBD2. Trimming took 3 bases from V and 7 from J; bases not matched to a gene: 10. The germline CDR1 and CDR2 sequences are LNHNV and YYDKDF (reference sequence). This CDR3 is 17 amino acids long. As DNA, the CDR3 is TGTGCCACCAGCAGCCCAATAGCGGGAGGGCCCGTCGGGGAGCTGTTTTTT. Its protein product is CATSSPIAGGPVGELFF.

CDR3 in DNA: TGTGCCAGCAGCTTGTTGGGTGAAAAACTGTTTTTT. This translates into CASSLLGEKLFF. This rearrangement joins TRBV5-4 to TRBJ1-4; the D is unclear. The CDR3 runs 12 residues. V shed 1 base and J shed 7 bases, with 5 bases lying between them. Germline V CDR1 and CDR2: SGHNT, YYREEE (reference sequence). The whole variable domain, filled in from reference TRBV5-4 and TRBJ1-4, reads ETGVTQSPTHLIKTRGQQVTLRCSSQSGHNTVSWYQQALGQGPQFIFQYYREEENGRGNFPPRFSGLQFPNYSSELNVNALELDDSALYLCASSLLGEKLFFGSGTQLSVL.

The chain combines TRBV2 with TRBJ1-4, with D hard to call. CDR1 is SNHLY and CDR2 is FYNNEI in the germline V gene. There are 14 residues in the CDR3. V was pared by 7 bases and J by 7 bases, with 16 bases between. In nucleotides, the CDR3 is TGTGCCAGCAAAGTTGAGGCGCGAGGTGAAAAACTGTTTTTT. It specifies CASKVEARGEKLFF.

The rearrangement joins TRBV27 to TRBJ2-2; a possible D gene is TRBD2 (7 bases). The CDR3 runs to 14 residues. Trimming shortened V by 4 bases and J by 8 bases, and 14 bases separated the two germline ends. CDR1 MNHEY and CDR2 SMNVEV come from the germline V gene (reference sequence). CDR3 coding DNA: TGTGCCAGCAGTTCTCCGGGGGGCCTGGGGGAGCTGTTTTTT. As protein: CASSSPGGLGELFF.

The V and J genes are TRBV19 and TRBJ1-2, with TRBD1 identical over 9 bases. J gave up 4 bases and V 7 bases, and 10 bases lay outside the gene matches. CDR1 and CDR2 (germline): LNHDA, SQIVND (reference sequence). The CDR3 length is 15 residues. The CDR3 coding sequence is TGTGCCAGTATCGCGGACAGGGGACTTTTCTATGGCTACACCTTC. Its translation: CASIADRGLFYGYTF.

The chain carries TRBV5-6 and TRBJ2-1, with D tentatively TRBD2 (6 bases). V lost 5 bases, J lost 8 bases, and 14 bases lay in between. This CDR3 spans 13 amino acids. Germline V gene lookup returns CDR1 SGHDT and CDR2 YYEEEE. The CDR3 bases are TGTGCCAGCAGGGCGGCGATAGCGGATGAGCAGTTCTTC. Amino acids: CASRAAIADEQFF.

The chain recombines TRBV27 with TRBJ2-5; D is ambiguous. V was clipped by 3 bases and J by 5 bases, with 16 bases between them. This CDR3 is 15 amino acids long. Germline V CDR1 and CDR2: MNHEY, SMNVEV (reference sequence). CDR3 bases: TGTGCCAGCAGTTTCAATCAAGAGACACTGGAGACCCAGTACTTC. Amino acids: CASSFNQETLETQYF.

This chain connects TRBV6-2 or TRBV6-3 to TRBJ1-1; D is unclear. The V gene lost 0 bases and the J gene lost 7 bases, with 12 bases spanning the gap. CDR1 MNHEY and CDR2 SVGEGT come from the germline V gene. The CDR3 runs 14 residues. The CDR3 region is CASSYSWGRDEAFF. CDR3 nucleotide sequence: TGTGCCAGCAGTTACTCGTGGGGAAGGGATGAAGCTTTCTTT.

V and J are TRBV5-4 and TRBJ1-1, with a tentative D call TRBD1 (5 bases). V lost 5 bases, J lost 6 bases, and 11 bases lay in between. This CDR3 contains 12 residues. Germline V gene data show CDR1 as SGHNT and CDR2 as YYREEE (reference sequence). CDR3 sequence reads: CASRLTGAEAFF. CDR3 DNA: TGTGCCAGCAGACTTACAGGAGCTGAAGCTTTCTTT.

The sample holds one count of this clonotype. V gene TRBV28 combines with J gene TRBJ2-7; D may be TRBD1 (6 bases). The ends were cut back, 3 bases at V and 3 bases at J, with 12 bases in the middle. The CDR3 runs to 14 residues. The germline V gene has CDR1 MDHEN and CDR2 SYDVKM. The CDR3 coding sequence is TGTGCCAGCAGTTTCAGGGGAGAAGGCTACGAGCAGTACTTC. Translation: CASSFRGEGYEQYF.

The chain combines TRBV7-9 with TRBJ1-1; no clear D. The CDR3 is 12 amino acids. Trimming left V 3 bases short and J 4 bases short, with 6 bases between. The V gene's germline CDR1 is SEHNR and CDR2 FQNEAQ (reference sequence). The CDR3 is CASSFRVTEAFF. DNA of the CDR3: TGTGCCAGCAGCTTTCGAGTCACTGAAGCTTTCTTT.

This chain links TRBV7-2 with TRBJ1-2; D is unclear. Germline CDR1 is SGHTA and CDR2 is FQGNSA. Between the trimmed V and J ends, which lost 5 bases and 7 bases, there was a span of 11 bases. The length of the CDR3 is 12 residues. The CDR3 here is CASSPHGVGYTF. In nucleotides, the CDR3 is TGTGCCAGCAGCCCCCACGGTGTTGGCTACACCTTC.

The chain is built from TRBV25-1 and TRBJ2-5; unclear D gene. With 0 bases removed from V and 1 base from J, the gap between germline ends came to 6 bases. The CDR3 spans 14 residues. Germline V gene sequence: CDR1 MGHDK, CDR2 SYGVNS. DNA of the CDR3: TGTGCCAGCAGTGAATACAACTTCCAAGAGACCCAGTACTTC. Translated: CASSEYNFQETQYF.

This chain uses TRBV15 with TRBJ1-5; D remains unclear. Per the germline V gene, CDR1 is LNHNV and CDR2 is YYDKDF (reference sequence). Trimming took off 6 bases at V and 0 bases at J, with 12 bases between the two ends. CDR3 length equals 15 residues. CDR3 sequence reads: CATRTGNYSNQPQHF. CDR3 in DNA: TGTGCCACCAGGACCGGAAATTATAGCAATCAGCCCCAGCATTTT.

V is TRBV11-2 and J is TRBJ2-1; the D is unclear. The CDR3 has 11 amino acids. In germline, CDR1 is SGHAT, CDR2 FQNNGV. Between the trimmed V and J ends, which lost 2 bases and 8 bases, there was a span of 4 bases. The CDR3 spells CASSLTYEQFF. In DNA, the CDR3 is TGTGCCAGCAGCTTAACGTATGAGCAGTTCTTC.

The rearrangement uses TRBV24-1 and TRBJ2-2; the match to TRBD2 covers 7 bases. Germline V gives CDR1 KGHDR, CDR2 SFDVKD. The CDR3 consists of 16 residues. V lost 5 bases, J lost 3 bases, and 8 bases stayed unmatched. CDR3 sequence (DNA): TGTGCCACCAGTGCAAACCCTCGGGAGGACACCGGGGAGCTGTTTTTT. Translated: CATSANPREDTGELFF.

The CDR3 spells CASSVTRFLNTEAFF. The CDR3 DNA reads TGTGCCAGCAGTGTGACCCGCTTCCTAAACACTGAAGCTTTCTTT. The gene calls are TRBV28 and TRBJ1-1; D gene ambiguous. The V end was cut by 5 bases, the J end by 2 bases, with 15 bases between. CDR1 and CDR2 (germline): MDHEN, SYDVKM. This CDR3 is 15 amino acids long.

The chain is built from TRBV12-3 or TRBV12-4 and TRBJ2-4; possible D gene TRBD1, 6 bases. The CDR3 extends over 17 amino acids. The V end was cut by 3 bases, the J end by 2 bases, with 17 bases between. CDR3 nucleotide sequence: TGTGCCAGCAGTTTCGGACGAGCAGGGGCTTCCAAAAACATTCAGTACTTC. This gives the protein CASSFGRAGASKNIQYF.

V and J are TRBV7-8 and TRBJ1-1; a weak D match, TRBD1 (6 bases). Germline CDR1 is SGHVS and CDR2 is FQNEAQ. V dropped 4 bases and J dropped 3 bases, with 15 bases sitting between them. The CDR3 contains 15 residues. The CDR3 sequence: CASSSHRGGDTEAFF. Written as DNA, the CDR3 is TGTGCCAGCAGCTCCCACCGAGGGGGGGACACTGAAGCTTTCTTT.

J is TRBJ1-1 and V is TRBV14, with 7 bases fitting TRBD1. The CDR3 runs 16 residues. Trimming cost V 5 bases and J 1 base; bases outside gene matches: 10. Germline values: CDR1 SGHDN, CDR2 FVKESK. CDR3 amino acids: CASSARQGWGNTEAFF. As DNA, the CDR3 is TGTGCCAGCAGCGCCCGACAGGGTTGGGGGAACACTGAAGCTTTCTTT.

The gene calls are TRBV15 and TRBJ1-5, with D hard to call. This CDR3 has 13 residues. V was clipped by 4 bases and J by 4 bases, with 8 bases between them. Germline V CDR1 and CDR2: LNHNV, YYDKDF (reference sequence). DNA for the CDR3: TGTGCCACCAGCACCGGAGATAATCAGCCCCAGCATTTT. Amino acid sequence: CATSTGDNQPQHF.

V gene TRBV12-3 or TRBV12-4 combines with J gene TRBJ2-2; D gene uncertain. The CDR3 has 12 amino acids. With 5 bases removed from V and 7 bases from J, the gap between germline ends came to 8 bases. The CDR3 DNA reads TGTGCCAGCAGTCCACACATCGGGGAGCTGTTTTTT. It yields the protein CASSPHIGELFF.

V usage is TRBV7-2 and J usage is TRBJ2-7; TRBD1 agrees at 8 bases. CDR3 length: 15 residues. Germline-derived CDR1 and CDR2 are SGHTA and FQGNSA. With V trimmed by 4 bases and J by 4 bases, 9 bases remained unmatched. CDR3 DNA sequence: TGTGCCAGCAGCTCATACCCGGGACAGGCGTACGAGCAGTACTTC. Translated: CASSSYPGQAYEQYF. The full variable domain, completed using reference TRBV7-2 and TRBJ2-7, is GAGVSQSPSNKVTEKGKDVELRCDPISGHTALYWYRQSLGQGLEFLIYFQGNSAPDKSGLPSDRFSAERTGGSVSTLTIQRTQQEDSAVYLCASSSYPGQAYEQYFGPGTRLTVT.

This clonotype is a singleton in its sample. The CDR3 is CASSSHGLDTGELFF. DNA of the CDR3: TGTGCCAGCAGTTCTCACGGACTTGACACCGGGGAGCTGTTTTTT. J is TRBJ2-2 and V is TRBV12-3 or TRBV12-4; D is perhaps TRBD2 (5 bases). The CDR3 loop spans 15 amino acids. The ends were cut back, 4 bases at V and 3 bases at J, with 12 bases in the middle.